This is a list of T cell receptor beta chains from one sample in a study of CD8 T cells in ankylosing spondylitis. TCRdb ran MiXCR on the 5' RACE reads and lists one entry per CDR3 protein. This table has just under 350,000 distinct CDR3 sequences, roughly 15% appearing once. The sequencing input was blood, either unsorted or a sorted T cell fraction (not recorded which). These receptors all come from a male donor with ankylosing spondylitis or in good health (not recorded which). Both conserved end residues are part of each CDR3. The D gene is left open where the match is weak. Clone size appears in some rows only: once, few, many, or a class for an expanded clone.

abundance	v_gene	d_gene	j_gene	CDR3aa	CDR3nt
NA	TRBV20-1	NA	TRBJ1-3	CSASPGAISGNTIYF	TGCAGTGCTAGCCCAGGGGCCATCTCTGGAAACACCATATATTTT
few	TRBV28	NA	TRBJ1-2	CASSPWDSRGYTF	TGTGCCAGCAGTCCATGGGACTCCAGGGGCTACACCTTC
many	TRBV29-1	NA	TRBJ2-1	CSVVLTYNEQFF	TGCAGCGTTGTGCTTACCTACAATGAGCAGTTCTTC
few	TRBV2	NA	TRBJ2-1	CASGLEGASNNEQFF	TGTGCCAGCGGTTTAGAGGGAGCCTCGAACAATGAGCAGTTCTTC
NA	TRBV5-5	NA	TRBJ1-6	CASSLDWGNSPLHF	TGTGCCAGCAGCTTGGATTGGGGTAATTCACCCCTCCACTTT
NA	TRBV7-9	NA	TRBJ1-5	CASSLGKGLADQPQHF	TGTGCCAGCAGCTTAGGAAAGGGCTTAGCCGATCAGCCCCAGCATTTT
NA	TRBV15	NA	TRBJ1-6	CATSIGASPLHF	TGTGCCACCAGCATAGGCGCTTCACCCCTCCACTTT
NA	TRBV27	TRBD1	TRBJ1-1	CASSLHPGQGATEAFF	TGTGCCAGCAGTCTACATCCGGGACAGGGGGCGACTGAAGCTTTCTTT
once	TRBV15	NA	TRBJ2-7	CATSRDPSSYEQYF	TGTGCCACCAGCAGAGATCCGAGCTCCTACGAGCAGTACTTC
few	TRBV15	NA	TRBJ2-1	CATSRVSQLYNEQFF	TGTGCCACCAGCAGAGTGAGCCAACTCTACAATGAGCAGTTCTTC
many	TRBV14	NA	TRBJ2-7	CASSRPYEQYF	TGTGCCAGCAGCCGGCCCTACGAGCAGTACTTC
NA	TRBV12-3/TRBV12-4	TRBD2	TRBJ2-1	CASSLAGGPSNEQFF	TGTGCCAGCAGTCTAGCGGGAGGGCCCTCCAATGAGCAGTTCTTC
few	TRBV12-3/TRBV12-4	TRBD1	TRBJ2-7	CASSLEGQGFYEQYF	TGTGCCAGCAGTTTAGAGGGACAGGGGTTCTACGAGCAGTACTTC
NA	TRBV12-3/TRBV12-4	NA	TRBJ2-1	CASTWRGELRLNEQFF	TGTGCCAGCACCTGGAGGGGCGAGTTGAGACTCAATGAGCAGTTCTTC
many	TRBV5-1	TRBD1	TRBJ1-1	CASSLGQGSTEAFF	TGCGCCAGCAGCTTGGGACAGGGATCCACTGAAGCTTTCTTT
few	TRBV6-5	NA	TRBJ2-7	CASSYSAGTHEQYF	TGTGCCAGCAGTTACTCCGCCGGGACCCACGAGCAGTACTTC
few	TRBV3-1	NA	TRBJ2-2	CASSQDGKELFF	TGTGCCAGCAGCCAAGATGGAAAGGAGCTGTTTTTT
few	TRBV10-3	NA	TRBJ2-7	CAITFDRDYEQYF	TGTGCCATCACCTTCGACAGAGACTACGAGCAGTACTTC
NA	TRBV7-2	NA	TRBJ2-5	CASSPRTPTETQYF	TGTGCCAGCTCCCCCCGTACACCCACCGAAACCCAGTACTTC
few	TRBV29-1	NA	TRBJ2-7	CSVELLYEQYF	TGCAGCGTTGAACTTCTCTACGAGCAGTACTTC
many	TRBV5-1	NA	TRBJ1-2	CASSLPGMKGGYGYTF	TGCGCCAGCAGCTTGCCGGGGATGAAGGGTGGTTATGGCTACACCTTC
few	TRBV12-3/TRBV12-4	NA	TRBJ1-5	CASSPGRGDNQPQHF	TGTGCCAGCAGTCCGGGTCGGGGGGACAATCAGCCCCAGCATTTT
few	TRBV5-1	NA	TRBJ1-6	CASSSRGISYNSPLHF	TGCGCCAGCAGCTCCAGGGGTATCTCCTATAATTCACCCCTCCACTTT
NA	TRBV12-3/TRBV12-4	TRBD2	TRBJ2-1	CASSLYGGSEQFF	TGTGCCAGCAGTTTATACGGCGGGAGCGAGCAGTTCTTC
NA	TRBV12-3/TRBV12-4	TRBD2	TRBJ2-1	CASSFSPGGGVNEQFF	TGTGCCAGCAGTTTTTCCCCTGGCGGGGGGGTCAATGAGCAGTTCTTC
once	TRBV7-2	NA	TRBJ2-7	CASSLQGGPSYEQYF	TGTGCCAGCAGCTTACAGGGGGGACCCTCCTACGAGCAGTACTTC